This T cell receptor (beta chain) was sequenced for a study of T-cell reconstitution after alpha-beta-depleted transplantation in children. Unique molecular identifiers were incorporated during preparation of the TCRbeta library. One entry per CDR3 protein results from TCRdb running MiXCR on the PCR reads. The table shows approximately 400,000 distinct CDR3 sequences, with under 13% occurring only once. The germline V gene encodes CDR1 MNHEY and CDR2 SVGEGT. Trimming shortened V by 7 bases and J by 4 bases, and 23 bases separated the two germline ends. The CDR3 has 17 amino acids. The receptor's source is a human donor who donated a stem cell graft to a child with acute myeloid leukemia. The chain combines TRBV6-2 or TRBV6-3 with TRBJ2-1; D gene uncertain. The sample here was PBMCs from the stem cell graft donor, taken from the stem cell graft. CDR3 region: CASTQGSLSGDYNEQFF. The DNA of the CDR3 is TGTGCCAGCACCCAAGGGTCGTTGTCAGGAGATTACAATGAGCAGTTCTTC.